What follows are 10 T cell receptor beta chains derived from one specimen sequenced in a study of regulatory T cells in long-lasting Graves disease (dated by TCRdb to about 2021). Taken with the paper, the label for time point translates to: newly diagnosed GD, antithyroid drugs for less than 3 months. For both TCR sequencing and RNA sequencing, RNA was extracted from PBMCs using TRIzol. The library relied on multiplex PCR. Reads for this sample came from an Illumina HiSeq 4000. TCR beta libraries were built with iRepertoire HTBI primers and Arm-PCR amplification of CDR3 regions. TCRdb took the public reads, trimmed them with fastp at Q25, ran MiXCR for clone calling and kept in-frame beta chains. Rows with one shared CDR3 protein collapse into an entry with the most common genes and DNA. The sample table contains some 600,000 distinct CDR3 sequences; only one count was recorded for 16% of them. The ten most abundant clones make up more than 10% of the sample.

These data were also reused for a study on T cells in Graves' hyperthyroidism and ophthalmopathy.

Specimen: peripheral blood mononuclear cells (PBMCs), collected at new diagnosis, from a patient treated with antithyroid drugs. The receptor set was obtained from a man aged 18 to 29 with Graves disease. Donor details come from another sample of the same person, matched by shared clones.

Many counts were recorded for this clonotype. J is TRBJ2-7 and V is TRBV30, with a weak D call TRBD1 (9 bases). Germline V CDR1 and CDR2: GTSNPN, SVGIG (reference sequence). The CDR3 loop spans 15 amino acids. Trimming stripped 2 bases from V and 5 bases from J, with 19 bases between. As DNA, the CDR3 is TGTGCCTGGAGTCGGGGGGGGGACAGGGTTGACGAGCAGTACTTC. Residues: CAWSRGGDRVDEQYF.

The rearrangement joins TRBV9 to TRBJ2-7, with TRBD1 matching 7 bases. This CDR3 is 15 amino acids long. Germline CDR1 and CDR2: SGDLS and YYNGEE. J gave up 6 bases and V 4 bases, and 13 bases lay outside the gene matches. The DNA of the CDR3 is TGTGCCAGCAGCATGTTAGGGGACAGTAGCTCCGAGCAGTACTTC. Translated, it gives CASSMLGDSSSEQYF. Drawing the rest from reference TRBV9 and TRBJ2-7, the complete variable domain is DSGVTQTPKHLITATGQRVTLRCSPRSGDLSVYWYQQSLDQGLQFLIQYYNGEERAKGNILERFSAQQFPDLHSELNLSSLELGDSALYFCASSMLGDSSSEQYFGPGTRLTVT.

V usage is TRBV20-1 and J usage is TRBJ2-7; a possible D gene is TRBD2 (7 bases). The V end lost 6 bases, the J end lost 6 bases, and 21 bases lay between the germline ends. This CDR3 contains 14 residues. CDR1 DFQATT and CDR2 SNEGSKA come from the germline V gene (reference sequence). The CDR3 coding sequence is TGCAGTGCGACGGCCGGGCCGGGGGGCTCCGAGCAGTACTTC. It is translated as CSATAGPGGSEQYF.

The chain employs TRBV2 and TRBJ1-6, with 8 bases that match TRBD1. CDR1 and CDR2 (germline): SNHLY, FYNNEI. This CDR3 is 15 amino acids long. Trimming removed 5 bases from V and 8 bases from J; junction bases left unmatched: 8. The CDR3: CASSRRTGIDSPLHF. CDR3 DNA: TGTGCCAGCAGTAGGAGGACAGGGATAGATTCACCCCTCCACTTT.

The chain combines TRBV20-1 with TRBJ2-7, with 8 bases aligning to TRBD2. Per germline, CDR1 DFQATT and CDR2 SNEGSKA (reference sequence). This CDR3 spans 13 amino acids. V lost 5 bases and J lost 6; bases outside the gene matches: 9. The DNA for the CDR3 is TGCAGTGCTCCCTCCGGGACTAGAGGCGAGCAGTACTTC. It is translated as CSAPSGTRGEQYF.

This clonotype was counted only a few times. The rearrangement joins TRBV27 to TRBJ1-6, with 8 positions matching TRBD1. The CDR3 covers 11 residues. Germline assignment: CDR1 MNHEY and CDR2 SMNVEV (reference sequence). With 11 bases clipped from V and 10 bases from J, the junction kept 4 bases outside the gene matches. CDR3 protein: CAAGQGSPLHF. The CDR3 nucleotides are TGTGCCGCTGGACAGGGCTCACCCCTCCACTTT.

This clonotype was counted at least ten times. V and J are TRBV18 and TRBJ2-1, with a tentative D call TRBD2 (5 bases). Germline V gene lookup returns CDR1 KGHSH and CDR2 LQKENI. Trimming stripped 8 bases from V and 0 bases from J, with 11 bases between. This CDR3 has 14 residues. The CDR3 bases are TGTGCCAGCAGCCCTCGGGACTCCTACAATGAGCAGTTCTTC. Its translation: CASSPRDSYNEQFF. The whole variable domain, remainder taken from reference TRBV18 and TRBJ2-1, is NAGVMQNPRHLVRRRGQEARLRCSPMKGHSHVYWYRQLPEEGLKFMVYLQKENIIDESGMPKERFSAEFPKEGPSILRIQQVVRGDSAAYFCASSPRDSYNEQFFGPGTRLTVL.

This rearrangement joins TRBV3-1 to TRBJ2-2; 9 bases agree with TRBD2. Losses at the gene ends were 7 bases for V and 6 bases for J; bases not matched to a gene: 9. CDR1 is LGHDT, CDR2 YNNKEL, per germline (reference sequence). There are 15 residues in the CDR3. CDR3 sequence: CASTRGSGSAGELFF. CDR3 DNA: TGTGCCAGCACCAGGGGTAGCGGGAGTGCCGGGGAGCTGTTTTTT.

This clonotype was seen at least ten times. V is TRBV20-1 and J is TRBJ2-7; D tentatively fits TRBD1 or TRBD2 (5 bases each). The CDR3 runs 15 residues. CDR1 and CDR2 (germline): DFQATT, SNEGSKA (reference sequence). CDR3 in amino acids: CRGASPGTNSYEQYF. The CDR3 nucleotides are TGCAGAGGCGCATCCCCCGGGACGAACTCCTACGAGCAGTACTTC.

This clonotype was seen many times. This chain links TRBV28 with TRBJ1-2; D not certain. Germline assignment: CDR1 MDHEN and CDR2 SYDVKM. V lost 5 bases and J lost 9, with 22 bases in between. The CDR3 totals 15 residues. CDR3 in amino acids: CASSPTGGRKMSYTF. DNA of the CDR3: TGTGCCAGCAGTCCAACCGGAGGGAGGAAAATGAGCTACACCTTC.